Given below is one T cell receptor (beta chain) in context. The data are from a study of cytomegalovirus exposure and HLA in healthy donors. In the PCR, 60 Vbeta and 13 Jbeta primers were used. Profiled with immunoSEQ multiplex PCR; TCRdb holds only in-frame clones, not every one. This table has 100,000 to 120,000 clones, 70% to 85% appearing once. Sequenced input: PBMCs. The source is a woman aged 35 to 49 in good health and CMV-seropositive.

Here the CDR3 reads CASRRAGSQGAFSGANVLTF. In nucleotides, the CDR3 is TGTGCCAGTAGGAGGGCAGGATCTCAGGGGGCCTTCTCTGGGGCCAACGTCCTGACTTTC. The chain recombines TRBV19 with TRBJ2-6; 8 bases are shared with TRBD1. The germline gives CDR1 LNHDA, CDR2 SQIVND (reference sequence). This CDR3 region has 20 residues. V shed 6 bases and J 0 bases; nucleotides not matched to a gene: 16.